Below are 11 T cell receptor beta chains sequenced from a single sample in a study of metastatic and nonmetastatic thyroid tumors. TCRdb re-analyzed the PCR reads using MiXCR. The table lists roughly 83,000 clones, 15% of them singletons. No patient had received any treatment before thyroid surgery. Material: blood. Receptors originate from a female donor with papillary thyroid cancer or a benign thyroid nodule (not recorded which). Some clones in this sample may be carry-over from other donors' samples.

This clone was seen ten or more times. This sequence joins TRBV28 and TRBJ1-2; D is possibly TRBD1 (5 bases). This CDR3 contains 12 residues. Germline assignment: CDR1 MDHEN and CDR2 SYDVKM. V lost 8 bases and J 4 bases, leaving 11 bases between the germline ends. CDR3 amino acids: CASSLRVYGYTF. Here the CDR3 DNA reads TGTGCCAGCTCCCTCAGGGTCTATGGCTACACCTTC.

The table lists this clone with many counts. The chain has TRBV12-3 or TRBV12-4 and TRBJ2-3, with D maybe TRBD2 (5 bases). The CDR3 has 16 amino acids. Trimming took 3 bases from V and 4 from J, leaving 17 bases between them. The CDR3 nucleotides are TGTGCCAGCAGTTTTCGGTCCGTGCTGGACTCAGATACGCAGTATTTT. Translated, it gives CASSFRSVLDSDTQYF.

Ten or more counts support this clone. V is TRBV18 and J is TRBJ2-3; 7 bases are shared with TRBD1. The CDR3 length is 17 residues. Germline lookup yields CDR1 KGHSH and CDR2 LQKENI. V lost 3 bases to trimming and J lost 0 bases; unmatched junction nucleotides: 9. The CDR3 coding sequence is TGTGCCAGCTCACCCCCCTTGACAGGGATTAGCACAGATACGCAGTATTTT. Protein sequence: CASSPPLTGISTDTQYF.

This clone was observed at least ten times. The rearrangement uses TRBV20-1 and TRBJ2-5; TRBD2 is a possible D gene (6 bases). Trimming pared 5 bases from V and 11 bases from J, leaving 27 bases between. Germline values: CDR1 DFQATT, CDR2 SNEGSKA (reference sequence). The CDR3 spans 15 residues. The CDR3 here is CSADSGGGVSTGQYF. The CDR3 DNA is TGCAGTGCTGATTCCGGCGGCGGGGTCTCCACGGGTCAGTACTTC.

Notes on this clone: One junction end disagrees with the germline gene, perhaps due to a read error. V gene TRBV6-1 combines with J gene TRBJ1-5, with 8 bases lining up with TRBD1. Germline CDR1 and CDR2: MNHNS and SASEGT. CDR3 length equals 15 residues. The CDR3 nucleotides are TGTGCCAGCAGTGGCGACAGGGGAGGCGATCATCCCCAGCATTTT. This codes for CASSGDRGGDHPQHF.

This clone has a count of ten or more. The CDR3 DNA sequence: TGCAGTGCTACGACCCCCCCGAGGGTGTCAACTCAAAATGAGCAGTTCTTC. Translation: CSATTPPRVSTQNEQFF. The rearrangement uses TRBV20-1 and TRBJ2-1, with D maybe TRBD2 (5 bases). Germline-derived CDR1 and CDR2 are DFQATT and SNEGSKA (reference sequence). V shed 4 bases and J shed 7 bases, with 26 bases lying between them. This CDR3 region has 17 residues.

This clone was detected ten times or more. The chain joins TRBV6-2 or TRBV6-3 to TRBJ2-1, with unresolved D. The CDR3 loop spans 15 amino acids. In germline, CDR1 is MNHEY, CDR2 SVGEGT. The V end was cut by 6 bases, the J end by 4 bases, with 16 bases between. The CDR3 bases are TGTGCCAGCAGACGAGACTTGACACATTACAATGAGCAGTTCTTC. This translates into CASRRDLTHYNEQFF.

Comment on this clone: A much more abundant neighbour one base away suggests this may be a read error. Other DNA sequences in this sample translate to the same CDR3. The CDR3, as DNA: TGTGCCAGCAGCTCTGCAGGTTCGTCTCCCTGGGACACAGATACGCAGTATTTT. Its protein is CASSSAGSSPWDTDTQYF. The V and J genes are TRBV5-6 and TRBJ2-3; D ambiguous. This CDR3 is 18 amino acids long. Germline V lookup: CDR1 SGHDT, CDR2 YYEEEE. V shed 3 bases and J shed 2 bases, with 22 bases lying between them.

This clone came up a few times. One junction end disagrees with the germline gene, perhaps due to a read error. This sequence joins TRBV6-1 and TRBJ1-2; TRBD1 might be the D (6 bases). The CDR3 is 17 residues long. Germline V gives CDR1 MNHNS, CDR2 SASEGT. CDR3 loop: CASTTLGRPGASMGYTF. The CDR3 nucleotides read TGTGCCAGCACCACCCTCGGACGGCCGGGGGCCTCTATGGGCTACACGTTC.

This clone has ten or more counts. This CDR3 is also generated by other DNA sequences in the sample. V gene TRBV20-1 combines with J gene TRBJ2-3; D unresolved. Germline V gene lookup returns CDR1 DFQATT and CDR2 SNEGSKA (reference sequence). The CDR3 spans 12 residues. V lost 1 base and J 2 bases, leaving 4 bases between the germline ends. In DNA form, the CDR3 reads TGCAGTGCTAGAGCTATCACAGATACGCAGTATTTT. This translates into CSARAITDTQYF.

This clone was found many times. This sample also contains other DNA sequences that code for the same CDR3. This chain joins TRBV6-1 and TRBJ1-4; the D is unclear. The CDR3 loop spans 14 amino acids. The V gene lost 5 bases and the J gene lost 2 bases, with 9 bases spanning the gap. CDR1 and CDR2 from the germline V gene are MNHNS and SASEGT. The CDR3 sequence: CASSTRRTNEKLFF. The CDR3 DNA reads as TGTGCCAGCAGTACCCGGAGGACTAATGAAAAACTGTTTTTT.